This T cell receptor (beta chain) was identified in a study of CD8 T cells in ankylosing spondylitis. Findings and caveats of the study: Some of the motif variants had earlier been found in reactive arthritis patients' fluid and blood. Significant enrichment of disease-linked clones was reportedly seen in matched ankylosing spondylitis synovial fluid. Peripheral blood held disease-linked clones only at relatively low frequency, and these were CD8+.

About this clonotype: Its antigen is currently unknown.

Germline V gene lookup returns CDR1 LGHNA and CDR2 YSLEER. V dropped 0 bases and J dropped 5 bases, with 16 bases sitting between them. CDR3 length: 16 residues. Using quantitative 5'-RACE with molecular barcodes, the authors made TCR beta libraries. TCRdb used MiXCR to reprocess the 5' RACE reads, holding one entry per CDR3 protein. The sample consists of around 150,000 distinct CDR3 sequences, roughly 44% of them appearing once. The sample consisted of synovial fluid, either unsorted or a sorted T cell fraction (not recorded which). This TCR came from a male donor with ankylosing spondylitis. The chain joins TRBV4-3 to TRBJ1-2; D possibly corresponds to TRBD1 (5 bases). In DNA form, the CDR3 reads TGCGCCAGCAGCCAAGATTTGGCCCGGGGGGATTATGGCTACACCTTC. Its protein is CASSQDLARGDYGYTF.